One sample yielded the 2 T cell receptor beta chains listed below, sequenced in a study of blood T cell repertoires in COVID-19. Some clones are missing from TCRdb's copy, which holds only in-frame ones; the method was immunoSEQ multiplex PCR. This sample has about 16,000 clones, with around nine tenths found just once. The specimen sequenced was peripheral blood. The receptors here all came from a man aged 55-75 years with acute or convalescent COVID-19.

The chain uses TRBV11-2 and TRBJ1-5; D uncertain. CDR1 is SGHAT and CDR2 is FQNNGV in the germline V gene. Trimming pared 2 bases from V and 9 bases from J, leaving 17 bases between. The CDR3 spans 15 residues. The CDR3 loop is CASSLRKEGLRPQHF. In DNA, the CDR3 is TGTGCCAGCAGCTTACGGAAGGAGGGTTTACGGCCCCAGCATTTT.

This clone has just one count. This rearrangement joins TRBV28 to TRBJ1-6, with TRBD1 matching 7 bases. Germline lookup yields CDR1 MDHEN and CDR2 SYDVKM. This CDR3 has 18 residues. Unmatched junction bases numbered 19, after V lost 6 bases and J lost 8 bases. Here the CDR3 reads CASSSPLQTGRYDSPLHF. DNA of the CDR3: TGTGCCAGCAGCTCTCCCCTTCAGACAGGGAGGTATGATTCACCCCTCCACTTT.